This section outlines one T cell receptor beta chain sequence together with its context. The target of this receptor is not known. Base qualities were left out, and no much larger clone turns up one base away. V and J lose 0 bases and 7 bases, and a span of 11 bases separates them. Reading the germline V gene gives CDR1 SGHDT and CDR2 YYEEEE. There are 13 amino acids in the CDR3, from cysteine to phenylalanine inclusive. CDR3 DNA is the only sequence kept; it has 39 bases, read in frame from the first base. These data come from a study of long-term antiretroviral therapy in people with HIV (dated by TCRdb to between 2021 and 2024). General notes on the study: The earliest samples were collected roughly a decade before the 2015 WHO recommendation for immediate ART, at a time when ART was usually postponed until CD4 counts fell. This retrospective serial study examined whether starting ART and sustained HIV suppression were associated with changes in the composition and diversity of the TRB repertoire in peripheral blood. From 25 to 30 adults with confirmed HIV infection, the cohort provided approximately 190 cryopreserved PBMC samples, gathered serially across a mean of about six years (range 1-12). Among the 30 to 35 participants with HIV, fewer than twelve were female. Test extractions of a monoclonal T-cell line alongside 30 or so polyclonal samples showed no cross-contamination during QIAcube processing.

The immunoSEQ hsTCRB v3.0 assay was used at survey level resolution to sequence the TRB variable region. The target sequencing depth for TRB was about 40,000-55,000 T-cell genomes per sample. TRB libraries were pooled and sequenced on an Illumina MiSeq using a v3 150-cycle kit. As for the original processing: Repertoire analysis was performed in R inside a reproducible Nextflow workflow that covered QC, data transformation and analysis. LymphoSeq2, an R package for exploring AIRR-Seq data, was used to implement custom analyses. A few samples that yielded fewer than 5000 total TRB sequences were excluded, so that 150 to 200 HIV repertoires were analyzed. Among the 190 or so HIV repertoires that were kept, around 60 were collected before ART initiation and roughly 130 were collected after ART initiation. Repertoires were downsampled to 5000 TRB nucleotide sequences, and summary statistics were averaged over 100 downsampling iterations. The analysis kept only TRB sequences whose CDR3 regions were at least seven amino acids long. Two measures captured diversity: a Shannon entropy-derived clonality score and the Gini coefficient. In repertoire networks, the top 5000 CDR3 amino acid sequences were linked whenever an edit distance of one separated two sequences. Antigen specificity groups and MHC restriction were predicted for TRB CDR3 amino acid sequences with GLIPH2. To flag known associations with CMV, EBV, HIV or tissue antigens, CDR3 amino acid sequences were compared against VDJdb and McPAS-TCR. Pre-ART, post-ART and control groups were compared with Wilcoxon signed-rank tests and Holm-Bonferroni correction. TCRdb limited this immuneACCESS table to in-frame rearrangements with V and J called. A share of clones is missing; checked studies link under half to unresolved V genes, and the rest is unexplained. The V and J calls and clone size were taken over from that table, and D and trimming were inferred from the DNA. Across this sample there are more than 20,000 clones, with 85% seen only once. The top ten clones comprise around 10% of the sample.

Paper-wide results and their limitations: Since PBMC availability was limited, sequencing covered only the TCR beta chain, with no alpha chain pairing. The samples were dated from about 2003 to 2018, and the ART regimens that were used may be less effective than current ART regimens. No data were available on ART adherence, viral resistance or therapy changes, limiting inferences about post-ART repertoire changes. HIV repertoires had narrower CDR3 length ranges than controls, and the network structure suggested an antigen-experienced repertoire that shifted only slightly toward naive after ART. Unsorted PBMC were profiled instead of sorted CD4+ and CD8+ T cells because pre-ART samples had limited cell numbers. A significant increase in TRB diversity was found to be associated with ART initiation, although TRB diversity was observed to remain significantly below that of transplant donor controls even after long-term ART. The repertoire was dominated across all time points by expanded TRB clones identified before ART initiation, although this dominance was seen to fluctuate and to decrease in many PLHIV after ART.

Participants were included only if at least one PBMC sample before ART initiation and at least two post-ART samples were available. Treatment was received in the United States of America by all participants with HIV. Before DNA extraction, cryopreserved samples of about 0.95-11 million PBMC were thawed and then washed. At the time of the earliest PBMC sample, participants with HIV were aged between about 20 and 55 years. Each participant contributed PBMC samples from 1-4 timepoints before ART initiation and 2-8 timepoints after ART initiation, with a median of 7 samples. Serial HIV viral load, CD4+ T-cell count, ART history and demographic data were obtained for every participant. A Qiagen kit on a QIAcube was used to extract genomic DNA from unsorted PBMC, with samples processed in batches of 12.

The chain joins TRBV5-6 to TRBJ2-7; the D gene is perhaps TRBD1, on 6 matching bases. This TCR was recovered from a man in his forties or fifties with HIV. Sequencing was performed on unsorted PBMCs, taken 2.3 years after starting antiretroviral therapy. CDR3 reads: CASSLGVQGEQYF. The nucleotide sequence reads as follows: TGTGCCAGCAGCTTGGGGGTACAGGGAGAGCAGTACTTC.